Below are 8 T cell receptor beta chains sequenced from a single sample in a study of regulatory and conventional T cells in RAG deficiency. The sorted conventional CD4+ T cells were CD25-low and CD127-high, with genomic DNA sequenced. Libraries were prepared by immunoSEQ multiplex PCR; TCRdb keeps only in-frame clonotypes and omits some of them. The table lists roughly 45,000 clones, 75% to 90% of them singletons. Separately, the same data were catalogued under a study of regulatory T cells. As that report states: The primer mix had 52 TRBV and 13 TRBJ primers.

The sequencing sample was made of CD4+ effector T cells sorted from blood. Every receptor here comes from a human donor in good health.

The chain employs TRBV27 and TRBJ2-3, with TRBD2 as a possible D gene (7 bases). Germline V gene lookup returns CDR1 MNHEY and CDR2 SMNVEV (reference sequence). This CDR3 region has 14 residues. Trimming cost V 2 bases and J 7 bases, with 13 bases left between them. The CDR3 DNA reads as TGTGCCAGCAGTTTAGCGGGGGCGGCATATACGCAGTATTTT. This gives the protein CASSLAGAAYTQYF.

The V and J genes are TRBV19 and TRBJ1-5; 10 nucleotides agree with TRBD1. Looked up from germline, CDR1 is LNHDA and CDR2 is SQIVND (reference sequence). The CDR3 contains 16 residues. Germline trimming cut 6 bases from V and 2 bases from J; bases unmatched to any gene: 7. As DNA, the CDR3 is TGTGCCAGTAGCAAGGGGGACAGGGGAGGCAATCAGCCCCAGCATTTT. Translating it yields CASSKGDRGGNQPQHF. Supplemented by reference TRBV19 and TRBJ1-5, the full variable domain reads DGGITQSPKYLFRKEGQNVTLSCEQNLNHDAMYWYRQDPGQGLRLIYYSQIVNDFQKGDIAEGYSVSREKKESFPLTVTSAQKNPTAFYLCASSKGDRGGNQPQHFGDGTRLSIL.

The chain carries TRBV27 and TRBJ2-2; 10 nucleotides agree with TRBD1. CDR1 and CDR2 (germline): MNHEY, SMNVEV (reference sequence). With V trimmed by 6 bases and J by 6 bases, 13 bases remained unmatched. The CDR3 sequence is 17 residues long. In DNA form, the CDR3 reads TGTGCCAGCAGGATGTTCCCGGGACAGGGGAATCCCGGGGAGCTGTTTTTT. This codes for CASRMFPGQGNPGELFF.

The chain joins TRBV15 to TRBJ1-2, with unresolved D. CDR1 is LNHNV and CDR2 is YYDKDF in the germline V gene (reference sequence). The CDR3 consists of 14 residues. V lost 1 base and J lost 8, with 14 bases in between. The chain's CDR3 is CATSRVEAPGGYTF. The CDR3 DNA is TGTGCCACCAGCAGAGTAGAGGCCCCGGGAGGCTACACCTTC.

CDR3 in DNA: TGTGCCAGCAGCGGGGGGGGGACCAACTATGGCTACACCTTC. Translating it yields CASSGGGTNYGYTF. The chain employs TRBV7-6 and TRBJ1-2, with D possibly being TRBD1 (5 bases). Germline lookup yields CDR1 SGHVS and CDR2 FNYEAQ. V lost 5 bases to trimming and J lost 2 bases, with 12 bases between them. This CDR3 comprises 14 residues. The full variable domain, its missing parts supplied by reference TRBV7-6 and TRBJ1-2, is GAGVSQSPRYKVTKRGQDVALRCDPISGHVSLYWYRQALGQGPEFLTYFNYEAQQDKSGLPNDRFSAERPEGSISTLTIQRTEQRDSAMYRCASSGGGTNYGYTFGSGTRLTVV.

The rearrangement links TRBV7-2 to TRBJ1-1; no definite D call. Germline V gives CDR1 SGHTA, CDR2 FQGNSA. The CDR3 is 15 residues long. Trimming pared 0 bases from V and 1 base from J, leaving 9 bases between. The CDR3 nucleotides are TGTGCCAGCAGCTTAGCGTTGACGCAGAACACTGAAGCTTTCTTT. It specifies CASSLALTQNTEAFF. Full variable domain (outside the CDR3, taken from reference TRBV7-2 and TRBJ1-1): GAGVSQSPSNKVTEKGKDVELRCDPISGHTALYWYRQSLGQGLEFLIYFQGNSAPDKSGLPSDRFSAERTGGSVSTLTIQRTQQEDSAVYLCASSLALTQNTEAFFGQGTRLTVV.

The chain is built from TRBV15 and TRBJ1-3; 8 nucleotides align to TRBD1. Losses at the gene ends were 3 bases for V and 2 bases for J; bases not matched to a gene: 3. The length of the CDR3 is 15 residues. Germline V gene lookup returns CDR1 LNHNV and CDR2 YYDKDF (reference sequence). In DNA form, the CDR3 reads TGTGCCACCAGCAGGAAGACAGGGGCTGGAAACACCATATATTTT. This sequence encodes CATSRKTGAGNTIYF. The whole variable domain, remainder taken from reference TRBV15 and TRBJ1-3, is DAMVIQNPRYQVTQFGKPVTLSCSQTLNHNVMYWYQQKSSQAPKLLFHYYDKDFNNEADTPDNFQSRRPNTSFCFLDIRSPGLGDTAMYLCATSRKTGAGNTIYFGEGSWLTVV.

This rearrangement joins TRBV28 to TRBJ1-6, with D possibly matching TRBD1 (5 bases). Germline-derived CDR1 and CDR2 are MDHEN and SYDVKM. The CDR3 loop spans 16 amino acids. The V end lost 6 bases, the J end lost 9 bases, and 21 bases lay between the germline ends. The CDR3 is CASRRAGRALGSPLHF. In DNA, the CDR3 is TGTGCCAGCAGGAGGGCGGGCAGGGCGCTAGGTTCACCCCTCCACTTT.